Below, 10 T cell receptor beta chains from the same sample are listed, as sequenced in a study of T cell repertoires in cytomegalovirus infection. These TCRs' antigens remain unknown. TCRdb used MiXCR to reprocess the reads, holding one entry per CDR3 protein. The data show about 69,000 distinct CDR3 sequences, approximately 30% seen once. The input for sequencing was CD8+ T cells from cultured PBMCs, taken from culture after CMV antigen stimulation. These receptors were taken from a human donor in good health (CMV status not recorded). Some clones in this sample may be carry-over from other donors' samples.

This chain connects TRBV5-6 to TRBJ1-1; a possible D gene is TRBD1 (6 bases). Looked up from germline, CDR1 is SGHDT and CDR2 is YYEEEE. Trimming pared 2 bases from V and 0 bases from J, leaving 8 bases between. The CDR3 covers 14 residues. CDR3 in DNA: TGTGCCAGCAGCTTCGGGACACTGAACACTGAAGCTTTCTTT. It specifies CASSFGTLNTEAFF.

This chain uses TRBV6-8 with TRBJ2-1, with 8 bases matching TRBD2. The CDR3 totals 15 residues. Trimming took 0 bases from V and 6 from J; bases not matched to a gene: 4. Germline V CDR1 and CDR2: MNHGY, SAAAGT. In DNA, the CDR3 is TGTGCCAGCAGTTACTCGACGGGGGGGGGCAATGAGCAGTTCTTC. Encoded protein: CASSYSTGGGNEQFF.

The chain links TRBV12-3 or TRBV12-4 to TRBJ1-1, with D unclear. This CDR3 is built from 17 residues. V lost 2 bases, J lost 2 bases, and 18 bases lay in between. The CDR3 loop is CASSLTLLPDPNTEAFF. In DNA form, the CDR3 reads TGTGCCAGCAGTTTAACACTTCTGCCCGACCCCAACACTGAAGCTTTCTTT.

J is TRBJ2-7 and V is TRBV27, with 9 bases identical to TRBD2. The CDR3 is 16 residues long. Germline-derived CDR1 and CDR2 are MNHEY and SMNVEV (reference sequence). Losses at the gene ends were 4 bases for V and 0 bases for J; bases not matched to a gene: 7. Written as DNA, the CDR3 is TGTGCCAGCAGTTATAGCGGGGGTTCCAGCTCCTACGAGCAGTACTTC. This gives the protein CASSYSGGSSSYEQYF.

The chain combines TRBV23-1 with TRBJ2-7, with D tentatively TRBD1 or TRBD2 (5 bases each). TRBV23-1 is noted as an ORF with a role that remains uncertain. V was cut by 4 bases and J by 1 base, with 20 bases left in between. The CDR3 is 17 amino acids. Here the CDR3 DNA reads TGCGCCAGCAGTCCCCCGACGAACGGGGACCATTCCTACGAGCAGTACTTC. It encodes CASSPPTNGDHSYEQYF.

This clonotype was observed a few times. The V gene is TRBV7-2, the J gene TRBJ2-7, with 10 bases fitting TRBD1. Germline values: CDR1 SGHTA, CDR2 FQGNSA. Trimming at V came to 4 bases and at J to 5 bases, leaving 8 bases not matched to a gene. This CDR3 spans 15 amino acids. CDR3 amino acids: CASSYRDRGFNEQYF. The CDR3 nucleotides read TGTGCCAGCAGCTACCGGGACAGGGGTTTCAACGAGCAGTACTTC.

This clonotype was detected many times. V usage is TRBV4-2 and J usage is TRBJ1-5, with a weak D call TRBD1 (5 bases). Trimming shortened V by 0 bases and J by 1 base, and 7 bases separated the two germline ends. In germline, CDR1 is LGHNA, CDR2 YNFKEQ. This CDR3 has 15 residues. CDR3 nucleotides: TGTGCCAGCAGCCAAGATTGGGGGAGCAATCAGCCCCAGCATTTT. This codes for CASSQDWGSNQPQHF.

This chain uses TRBV5-6 with TRBJ2-3; D gene unclear. The CDR3 runs 14 residues. CDR1 is SGHDT, CDR2 YYEEEE, per germline. V was pared by 5 bases and J by 5 bases, with 15 bases between. The CDR3 nucleotides read TGTGCCAGCAGTTCGGGCCTGAACCAAGATACGCAGTATTTT. Translating it yields CASSSGLNQDTQYF.

The chain employs TRBV7-8 and TRBJ2-7; D gene ambiguous. This CDR3 is built from 12 residues. V was pared by 5 bases and J by 4 bases, with 9 bases between. Germline V CDR1 and CDR2: SGHVS, FQNEAQ. The CDR3 spells CASSPPLYEQYF. The DNA of the CDR3 is TGTGCCAGCAGCCCGCCCCTATACGAGCAGTACTTC.

This clonotype was seen more than once but under ten times. The chain is built from TRBV7-6 and TRBJ1-2; TRBD1 aligns across 8 bases. Germline trimming cut 6 bases from V and 8 bases from J; bases unmatched to any gene: 8. Germline values: CDR1 SGHVS, CDR2 FNYEAQ. The CDR3 contains 13 residues. The CDR3 region is CASRSGQGPGYTF. The DNA of the CDR3 is TGTGCCAGCAGAAGTGGACAGGGCCCGGGCTACACCTTC.